This is a list of T cell receptor beta chains from one sample in a study of spatial heterogeneity in lung cancer. TCRdb reprocessed the 5' RACE reads via MiXCR and lists one record per CDR3 protein. The table shows about 45,000 distinct CDR3 sequences, with around 15% occurring only once. Sequences were derived from PBMCs, sampled at surgery. All receptors come from a male donor with early-stage non-small cell lung cancer. Both conserved end residues are part of each CDR3. The order of the fields is J gene, V gene, D gene, clone size, CDR3 protein, CDR3 DNA. D genes are given only for firm matches. Part of the rows lack a size; the others show once, few, many or a class for expanded clones.

J: TRBJ2-4
V: TRBV7-9
D: TRBD2
size: few
CDR3: CASSPPGLVSNIQYF
DNA: TGTGCCAGCAGCCCACCGGGACTAGTATCAAACATTCAGTACTTC

J: TRBJ2-3
V: TRBV12-3/TRBV12-4
D: -
size: -
CDR3: CASSLGSSSTDTQYF
DNA: TGTGCCAGCAGTTTAGGAAGTTCTAGCACAGATACGCAGTATTTT

J: TRBJ2-3
V: TRBV20-1
D: TRBD2
size: many
CDR3: CSASGLAGTGVRTDTQYF
DNA: TGCAGTGCTAGCGGCCTAGCGGGAACTGGAGTTCGGACAGATACGCAGTATTTT

J: TRBJ1-2
V: TRBV6-1
D: -
size: -
CDR3: CASSESGQLGDGYTF
DNA: TGTGCCAGCAGTGAATCAGGACAGCTTGGGGATGGCTACACCTTC

J: TRBJ2-2
V: TRBV5-1
D: TRBD1
size: -
CDR3: CASSAGTETGELFF
DNA: TGCGCCAGCAGCGCTGGGACAGAGACCGGGGAGCTGTTTTTT

J: TRBJ2-3
V: TRBV7-2
D: TRBD2
size: -
CDR3: CASSARTSGSVDTQYF
DNA: TGTGCCAGCAGCGCCAGGACTAGCGGATCTGTAGATACGCAGTATTTT

J: TRBJ2-3
V: TRBV4-1
D: TRBD2
size: many
CDR3: CASSHGREIGGDTQYF
DNA: TGCGCCAGCAGCCACGGAAGGGAGATCGGGGGGGATACGCAGTATTTT

J: TRBJ2-7
V: TRBV5-1
D: -
size: -
CDR3: CASTLGVGSRNEQYF
DNA: TGCGCCAGCACCCTTGGGGTTGGCAGTAGGAACGAGCAGTACTTC

J: TRBJ2-5
V: TRBV20-1
D: -
size: -
CDR3: CSAGTRLQETQYF
DNA: TGCAGTGCTGGGACACGACTCCAAGAGACCCAGTACTTC

J: TRBJ2-7
V: TRBV5-4
D: -
size: few
CDR3: CASSPVTRTEQYF
DNA: TGTGCCAGCAGCCCGGTCACCAGGACCGAGCAGTACTTC

J: TRBJ2-2
V: TRBV5-1
D: -
size: few
CDR3: CASSPRTANTGELFF
DNA: TGCGCCAGCAGCCCAAGGACCGCGAACACCGGGGAGCTGTTTTTT

J: TRBJ2-7
V: TRBV7-2
D: TRBD2
size: many
CDR3: CASSSQAGVSYEQYF
DNA: TGTGCCAGCAGCTCCCAAGCGGGAGTGTCCTACGAGCAGTACTTC

J: TRBJ1-5
V: TRBV9
D: -
size: many
CDR3: CADGDQPQHF
DNA: TGTGCGGATGGGGATCAGCCCCAGCATTTT

J: TRBJ1-6
V: TRBV5-6
D: TRBD1
size: -
CDR3: CASSHGTGYNSPLHF
DNA: TGTGCCAGCAGCCACGGGACAGGGTATAATTCACCCCTCCACTTT

J: TRBJ2-1
V: TRBV27
D: -
size: -
CDR3: CASSSWRRSSYNEQFF
DNA: TGTGCCAGCAGCTCCTGGAGGAGAAGCTCCTACAATGAGCAGTTCTTC

J: TRBJ2-3
V: TRBV9
D: -
size: many
CDR3: CASSVEDGSTDTQYF
DNA: TGTGCCAGCAGCGTAGAAGACGGATCCACAGATACGCAGTATTTT

J: TRBJ2-7
V: TRBV5-4
D: -
size: -
CDR3: CASSIPTGDKKYEQYF
DNA: TGTGCCAGCAGCATCCCGACAGGCGATAAGAAATACGAGCAGTACTTC

J: TRBJ2-7
V: TRBV6-5
D: TRBD2
size: few
CDR3: CASSPSGRTEQYF
DNA: TGTGCCAGCAGTCCTAGCGGGAGAACCGAGCAGTACTTC

J: TRBJ1-1
V: TRBV2
D: -
size: few
CDR3: CASSVDSEVEAFF
DNA: TGTGCCAGCAGTGTTGACTCCGAAGTTGAAGCTTTCTTT

J: TRBJ1-1
V: TRBV29-1
D: -
size: few
CDR3: CSGSRGGNTEAFF
DNA: TGCAGCGGCTCAAGGGGGGGAAACACTGAAGCTTTCTTT

J: TRBJ1-2
V: TRBV3-1
D: TRBD1
size: -
CDR3: CASSHGTGDGYTF
DNA: TGTGCCAGCAGCCACGGAACAGGGGATGGCTACACCTTC

J: TRBJ2-7
V: TRBV29-1
D: -
size: many
CDR3: CSVEANYEQYF
DNA: TGCAGCGTTGAAGCCAACTACGAGCAGTACTTC

J: TRBJ2-2
V: TRBV4-3
D: -
size: -
CDR3: CASSQDRGGTGELFF
DNA: TGCGCCAGCAGCCAAGATAGGGGGGGAACCGGGGAGCTGTTTTTT

J: TRBJ2-7
V: TRBV5-1
D: -
size: few
CDR3: CASSLEAVYEQYF
DNA: TGCGCCAGCAGCTTGGAAGCAGTCTACGAGCAGTACTTC

J: TRBJ1-1
V: TRBV28
D: TRBD1
size: -
CDR3: CASSIQGGTEAFF
DNA: TGTGCCAGCAGTATACAGGGGGGAACTGAAGCTTTCTTT

J: TRBJ2-1
V: TRBV5-1
D: -
size: few
CDR3: CASSRRSRGGSYNEQFF
DNA: TGCGCCAGCAGCCGGAGGTCTCGTGGGGGGTCCTACAATGAGCAGTTCTTC

J: TRBJ2-5
V: TRBV29-1
D: -
size: few
CDR3: CSHGSGEETQYF
DNA: TGCAGCCATGGGTCGGGGGAAGAGACCCAGTACTTC

J: TRBJ2-3
V: TRBV7-2
D: TRBD2
size: many
CDR3: CASSSGLAGFGTDTQYF
DNA: TGTGCCAGCAGCTCGGGACTAGCGGGATTTGGCACAGATACGCAGTATTTT

J: TRBJ2-5
V: TRBV28
D: TRBD2
size: -
CDR3: CASSYGIAGGQETQYF
DNA: TGTGCCAGCAGTTACGGGATAGCGGGAGGGCAAGAGACCCAGTACTTC

J: TRBJ2-7
V: TRBV12-5
D: -
size: -
CDR3: CASGLNYEQYF
DNA: TGTGCTAGTGGTTTGAACTACGAGCAGTACTTC

J: TRBJ2-7
V: TRBV28
D: -
size: many
CDR3: CASSLGPGRREQYF
DNA: TGTGCCAGCAGTTTAGGGCCGGGACGGAGAGAGCAGTACTTC

J: TRBJ2-3
V: TRBV20-1
D: TRBD2
size: -
CDR3: CSARGGIDTQYF
DNA: TGCAGTGCGCGGGGGGGCATAGATACGCAGTATTTT

J: TRBJ2-5
V: TRBV15
D: -
size: -
CDR3: CATSREGLSGETQYF
DNA: TGTGCCACCAGCAGAGAGGGACTGTCCGGGGAGACCCAGTACTTC

J: TRBJ2-7
V: TRBV29-1
D: TRBD1
size: few
CDR3: CSAAGGQEKYEQYF
DNA: TGCAGCGCTGCCGGGGGACAGGAGAAGTACGAGCAGTACTTC

J: TRBJ2-7
V: TRBV4-1
D: TRBD1
size: many
CDR3: CASSHADRGLYEQYF
DNA: TGCGCCAGCAGCCACGCCGACAGGGGGCTCTACGAGCAGTACTTC

J: TRBJ1-1
V: TRBV2
D: -
size: few
CDR3: CASSESAGVSTEAFF
DNA: TGTGCCAGCAGTGAATCGGCAGGGGTTAGCACTGAAGCTTTCTTT

J: TRBJ1-4
V: TRBV12-3/TRBV12-4
D: -
size: -
CDR3: CASSTGRFEKLFF
DNA: TGTGCCAGCAGCACCGGACGATTTGAAAAACTGTTTTTT

J: TRBJ1-5
V: TRBV5-6
D: -
size: many
CDR3: CASSPRVSRNQPQHF
DNA: TGTGCCAGCAGCCCTCGGGTCTCCCGCAATCAGCCCCAGCATTTT

J: TRBJ1-2
V: TRBV4-1
D: TRBD1
size: many
CDR3: CASSHGQATYGYTF
DNA: TGCGCCAGCAGCCACGGACAGGCAACCTATGGCTACACCTTC

J: TRBJ2-7
V: TRBV28
D: TRBD2
size: few
CDR3: CASSFKGGRDTYEQYF
DNA: TGTGCCAGCAGTTTTAAGGGCGGGAGGGACACCTACGAGCAGTACTTC

J: TRBJ1-3
V: TRBV9
D: -
size: -
CDR3: CASSVAPLASTIYF
DNA: TGTGCCAGCAGCGTAGCCCCCCTCGCGAGCACCATATATTTT

J: TRBJ2-7
V: TRBV27
D: -
size: many
CDR3: CASSPLPYPEQYF
DNA: TGTGCCAGCAGCCCTTTGCCTTACCCCGAGCAGTACTTC